This T cell receptor (beta chain) stems from a study of radiation and T cells in renal cell carcinoma (TCRdb year 2020). Study-level background: In total, roughly 53 samples underwent TCR beta sequencing: 25 or so tumors plus 27 peripheral blood samples. The final blood draw took place at 4 weeks after radiation, the same time as nephrectomy. Across all 53 samples, several million unique CDR3 nucleotide sequences, encoding 2,658,974 unique CDR3 amino acid sequences, were identified.

On this clone itself: Its antigen is not yet known. One base away there is no much larger clone; base qualities are not given.

TCR beta libraries were generated from genomic DNA with the immunoSEQ kit, following the manufacturer's recommendations. To prepare the libraries, a first multiplex PCR with proprietary primers was run, followed by a second PCR that added unique barcodes, and a bead cleanup was done after each round. Each sample batch included a kit-provided positive control reaction and a negative control reaction. The final libraries were assessed on an Agilent 4200 TapeStation D1000 ScreenTape, pooled by volume, and quantified by qPCR. Sequencing ran on an Illumina NextSeq500 with a MidOutput 150-cycle cartridge, using 156 Read1 and 15 Index1 cycles with kit custom primers. The pooled library was loaded at approximately 1 pM, with a roughly 18% PhiX control spiked in. Under the source paper's analysis protocol: The vendor-processed data were analyzed in R, and a clonotype was defined as all T cells that share the same CDR3 nucleotide sequence. For clone abundance analyses, frequencies were normalized to the 10,000 most abundant clones per sample. Public T cell clones, which averaged fewer than five per sample, were removed prior to analysis. Tumor-enriched clonotypes and baseline blood-enriched clonotypes were defined as those with an abundance difference of at least 32-fold between compartments. A beta-binomial differential abundance model was used to identify clonotypes that were expanded or contracted between blood time points. Similarity between tumor and blood repertoires was quantified using the Baroni-Urbani and Buser coefficient, and groups were compared with two-tailed Wilcoxon tests in R. Drawn from immuneACCESS, this table holds only the in-frame rearrangements with V and J called that TCRdb kept. Clones are partly lost; checked studies trace under half to an unresolved V gene and leave the rest unexplained. V and J calls plus clone size are reproduced from that table; the DNA served to infer D and trimming. The sample table records around 170,000 clones; approximately 90% of these occur just once. The ten largest make up approximately 11% of the sample.

The time point label, as the study defines it: blood 4 weeks post-SBRT, at nephrectomy. Taken with the paper, the label for treatment or condition translates to: 15 Gy SBRT to primary tumor, nephrectomy 4 weeks later. The samples were drawn from a clinical trial, where primary renal cell carcinomas were treated with 15 Gy of stereotactic body radiation therapy and then removed by nephrectomy 4 weeks afterward. To track tumor-enriched clonotypes, serial peripheral blood was sampled from radiation-treated patients at baseline and at 2 weeks and 4 weeks after SBRT. All patients had renal cell carcinoma with clear cell pathology. The QIAamp DNA Blood Mini Kit (Qiagen) was used to prepare genomic DNA for TCR sequencing. The analyses included only samples that passed all quality control checks. Reading the germline V gene gives CDR1 MGHRA and CDR2 YSYEKL. V was cut back by 3 bases and J by 6 bases, leaving a gap of 14 bases between them. There are 15 amino acids in the CDR3, from cysteine to phenylalanine inclusive. Just CDR3 DNA is preserved here, 45 bases in frame from base 1.

Results and caveats for the whole study, not just this receptor: Dynamics of the blood repertoire were not tracked past 4 weeks after treatment. In blood, the top tumor clonotypes increased from baseline to 2 weeks after radiation and then shrank by 4 weeks, which suggests a temporary expansion of tumor-resident clones. Effects of radiation dose or scheduling on the TCR repertoire could not be addressed with the single-armed trial design. Because no pretreatment tumor biopsies were available, whether clonotypes were present in the tumor at baseline could not be determined.

The material sequenced was blood, taken from a patient whose treatment included radiotherapy and nephrectomy. The TCR originated in a woman in her forties or fifties with renal cell carcinoma. The sequence joins TRBV4-1 to TRBJ2-2; the D gene is perhaps TRBD2, from 6 matching bases. In nucleotides, the sequence is TGCGCCAGCAGCCACGGGGACTCCCGCTCCGGGGAGCTGTTTTTT. The encoded protein is CASSHGDSRSGELFF.